The next 28 T cell receptor beta chains were all read from a single sample in a study of shared clonotypes between healthy human individuals. The data were produced by immunoSEQ multiplex PCR, yet TCRdb's version contains in-frame clones alone and is incomplete. Counted here are hundreds of thousands of clones, roughly 95% occurring once; the ten biggest clones make up over 0.095%. Only CD45RO-negative cells positively selected for CCR7 counted as naive CD8 cells, so terminally differentiated effector memory CD45RA+ cells were excluded. Source material: naive CD8+ T cells sorted from blood. The receptors here all came from a woman in her twenties or thirties in good health.

CDR3 sequence (DNA): TGTGCCAGCAGCCGGGGGACTAGCGGGAGCGAGCAGTACTTC. As protein: CASSRGTSGSEQYF. The rearrangement uses TRBV7-8 and TRBJ2-7; TRBD2 matches at 14 bases. Germline V gene data show CDR1 as SGHVS and CDR2 as FQNEAQ. V shed 5 bases, J shed 6 bases, and the junction held 3 bases outside the gene matches. The CDR3 length is 14 residues. The full variable domain, its missing parts supplied by reference TRBV7-8 and TRBJ2-7, is GAGVSQSPRYKVAKRGQDVALRCDPISGHVSLFWYQQALGQGPEFLTYFQNEAQLDKSGLPSDRFFAERPEGSVSTLKIQRTQQEDSAVYLCASSRGTSGSEQYFGPGTRLTVT.

DNA of the CDR3: TGTGCCAGCAGCTTAGGCGGCACCAGCTATGAGCAGTTCTTC. Encoded protein: CASSLGGTSYEQFF. This chain links TRBV7-8 with TRBJ2-1; D gene ambiguous. The CDR3 has 14 residues. Germline V gene lookup returns CDR1 SGHVS and CDR2 FQNEAQ. Trimming removed 1 base from V and 8 bases from J, with 12 bases in between.

The chain recombines TRBV7-9 with TRBJ1-1, with a tentative D call TRBD1 (5 bases). The CDR3 runs 15 residues. The germline V and J ends were trimmed by 0 bases and 8 bases, with 16 bases remaining between them. Germline V gives CDR1 SEHNR, CDR2 FQNEAQ (reference sequence). The CDR3 sequence: CASSLALQGEHEAFF. The CDR3 DNA reads as TGTGCCAGCAGCTTAGCGCTTCAGGGTGAACACGAAGCTTTCTTT.

Of note for this clone: One junction end disagrees with the germline gene, perhaps due to a read error. The rearrangement uses TRBV28 and TRBJ2-7, with D possibly matching TRBD1 (6 bases). Germline V gene data show CDR1 as MDHEN and CDR2 as SYDVKM. This CDR3 has 15 amino acids. The CDR3 DNA reads as TGTGCCAGCAGCCTACAGGGTGTGGGTTCCTACGGGCAGTACTTC. Translated: CASSLQGVGSYGQYF.

The V call is TRBV11-2, the J call TRBJ2-7, with D possibly TRBD1 on 6 matching bases. Germline lookup yields CDR1 SGHAT and CDR2 FQNNGV. The CDR3 sequence is 14 residues long. Trimming removed 5 bases from V and 5 bases from J, with 16 bases in between. CDR3 DNA: TGTGCCAGCAGCGCACCGAACAGGGAAAACGAGCAGTACTTC. Translating it yields CASSAPNRENEQYF.

This chain connects TRBV6-5 to TRBJ1-1; a weak D match, TRBD1 (6 bases). The germline gives CDR1 MNHEY, CDR2 SVGAGI. The CDR3 length is 16 residues. V was shortened by 2 bases and J by 5 bases, with 18 bases between the two germline ends. CDR3 loop: CASSYSVLRGGTEAFF. The CDR3 bases are TGTGCCAGCAGTTACAGCGTACTTAGGGGGGGAACTGAAGCTTTCTTT.

The chain couples TRBV28 to TRBJ2-3; possible D gene TRBD2, 5 bases. This CDR3 has 14 amino acids. In germline, CDR1 is MDHEN, CDR2 SYDVKM. The V gene lost 4 bases and the J gene lost 2 bases, with 10 bases spanning the gap. The chain's CDR3 is CASSSGLTTDTQYF. CDR3 DNA sequence: TGTGCCAGCAGTTCCGGACTGACCACAGATACGCAGTATTTT. Full variable domain (remainder filled in from reference TRBV28 and TRBJ2-3): DVKVTQSSRYLVKRTGEKVFLECVQDMDHENMFWYRQDPGLGLRLIYFSYDVKMKEKGDIPEGYSVSREKKERFSLILESASTNQTSMYLCASSSGLTTDTQYFGPGTRLTVL.

The chain couples TRBV11-2 to TRBJ2-7; D unresolved. The CDR3 runs to 14 residues. In germline, CDR1 is SGHAT, CDR2 FQNNGV. The V gene lost 4 bases and the J gene lost 3 bases, with 13 bases spanning the gap. The CDR3 reads CASSSYGTGYEQYF. The CDR3 nucleotides are TGTGCCAGCAGCTCCTACGGCACCGGCTACGAGCAGTACTTC.

The chain couples TRBV28 to TRBJ2-1; TRBD2 matches at 8 bases. This CDR3 region has 16 residues. V was clipped by 7 bases and J by 2 bases; unmatched bases: 10. CDR1 is MDHEN and CDR2 is SYDVKM in the germline V gene. As DNA, the CDR3 is TGTGCCAGCAACTGGAGCGGGAGTCTACCCTACAATGAGCAGTTCTTC. This encodes CASNWSGSLPYNEQFF.

The count of this clone is one. The V call is TRBV10-1, the J call TRBJ1-3; perhaps TRBD1 as D (5 bases). The germline V and J ends were trimmed by 3 bases and 0 bases, with 6 bases remaining between them. The CDR3 runs to 14 residues. Germline CDR1 is WNHNN and CDR2 is SYGVQD (reference sequence). The CDR3 DNA sequence: TGCGCCAGCAGTGACGGGACCTCTGGAAACACCATATATTTT. This translates into CASSDGTSGNTIYF.

This clone was counted between two and nine times. CDR3 sequence (DNA): TGTGCCAGCTCACCCCGGGACTCCTCCTACGAGCAGTACTTC. Translated: CASSPRDSSYEQYF. This chain connects TRBV18 to TRBJ2-7; TRBD2 might be the D (6 bases). Per the germline V gene, CDR1 is KGHSH and CDR2 is LQKENI. V dropped 3 bases and J dropped 0 bases, with 9 bases sitting between them. The CDR3 has 14 amino acids.

This chain uses TRBV28 with TRBJ1-4; D unresolved. This CDR3 has 15 residues. Trimming took off 6 bases at V and 4 bases at J, with 15 bases between the two ends. Germline V gene lookup returns CDR1 MDHEN and CDR2 SYDVKM. Written as DNA, the CDR3 is TGTGCCAGCAGAAACCCTAGTTGGGGTAATGAAAAACTGTTTTTT. Protein sequence: CASRNPSWGNEKLFF.

The chain is built from TRBV28 and TRBJ2-7; the match to TRBD1 covers 8 bases. The J segment lost 7 bases and the V segment lost 5 bases, leaving 7 bases of the junction unmatched. Germline-derived CDR1 and CDR2 are MDHEN and SYDVKM. The CDR3 is 13 residues long. CDR3 loop: CASSLLQGAEQYF. The CDR3 nucleotides are TGTGCCAGCAGTCTCCTGCAGGGGGCTGAGCAGTACTTC.

The J gene is TRBJ2-3, the V gene TRBV29-1, with 9 bases identical to TRBD1. CDR3 size: 14 residues. Germline V gene sequence: CDR1 SQVTM, CDR2 ANQGSEA. The V gene end was trimmed by 8 bases and the J gene end by 0 bases; junction bases not matched to a gene: 6. CDR3 DNA: TGCAGCTCCGTCGGGACAGGGAGCACAGATACGCAGTATTTT. Protein sequence: CSSVGTGSTDTQYF.

J is TRBJ1-1 and V is TRBV5-6; D is uncertain. The CDR3 runs 12 residues. V dropped 3 bases and J dropped 3 bases, with 6 bases sitting between them. The V gene's germline CDR1 is SGHDT and CDR2 YYEEEE. The CDR3 DNA reads as TGTGCCAGCAGCTCCGTCCACACTGAAGCTTTCTTT. Protein product: CASSSVHTEAFF.

The gene calls are TRBV27 and TRBJ2-1, with TRBD2 matching over 9 bases. The V gene's germline CDR1 is MNHEY and CDR2 SMNVEV (reference sequence). After removal of 0 bases from V and 15 bases from J, the junction contained 6 bases not matched to a gene. The CDR3 covers 13 residues. The CDR3 reads CASSLSGLAGLFF. The CDR3 bases are TGTGCCAGCAGTTTATCGGGTCTAGCGGGACTGTTCTTC.

The chain uses TRBV7-8 and TRBJ2-1; 8 bases agree with TRBD2. The CDR3 is 18 residues long. From germline, CDR1 is SGHVS and CDR2 FQNEAQ. V was clipped by 3 bases and J by 0 bases; unmatched bases: 10. The CDR3 reads CASSFGGADYSSYNEQFF. The CDR3 coding sequence is TGTGCCAGCAGCTTCGGGGGGGCGGATTATAGCTCCTACAATGAGCAGTTCTTC.

The chain joins TRBV6-1 to TRBJ1-1; 8 bases agree with TRBD1. Germline loops: CDR1 MNHNS, CDR2 SASEGT. Trimming removed 7 bases from V and 0 bases from J; junction bases left unmatched: 4. The CDR3 length is 14 residues. The CDR3 spells CASIDRGVNTEAFF. CDR3 coding DNA: TGTGCCAGCATCGACAGGGGTGTGAACACTGAAGCTTTCTTT.

The J gene is TRBJ2-7, the V gene TRBV7-9, with a possible D match to TRBD1 (6 bases). Germline V gene lookup returns CDR1 SEHNR and CDR2 FQNEAQ (reference sequence). The germline V and J ends were trimmed by 5 bases and 2 bases, with 13 bases remaining between them. CDR3 length equals 14 residues. The CDR3 spells CASSKHQGTYEQYF. In DNA form, the CDR3 reads TGTGCCAGCAGCAAACACCAGGGGACCTACGAGCAGTACTTC.

This rearrangement joins TRBV2 to TRBJ2-1; D possibly corresponds to TRBD2 (5 bases). The CDR3 has 16 amino acids. Germline V gene data show CDR1 as SNHLY and CDR2 as FYNNEI. Trimming cost V 3 bases and J 0 bases, with 12 bases left between them. The CDR3 region is CASSDRSGSSYNEQFF. CDR3 coding DNA: TGTGCCAGCAGTGATCGCTCGGGGAGCTCCTACAATGAGCAGTTCTTC.

The chain couples TRBV14 to TRBJ2-3; the match to TRBD2 covers 11 bases. The ends lost 2 bases at V and 6 bases at J; junction bases unmatched: 4. The CDR3 length is 15 residues. Looked up from germline, CDR1 is SGHDN and CDR2 is FVKESK. The CDR3 sequence is CASSQTSGSADTQYF. CDR3 in DNA: TGTGCCAGCAGCCAAACTAGCGGGAGTGCGGATACGCAGTATTTT.

This chain joins TRBV19 and TRBJ2-5; D might be TRBD2 (5 bases). The J call may not be correct, given that the DNA end is closer to TRBJ2-7. Per the germline V gene, CDR1 is LNHDA and CDR2 is SQIVND (reference sequence). The CDR3 length is 14 residues. The CDR3 region has the DNA TGTGCCAGTAGTATAGGGGGAGTCCGCTACGAGCAGTACTTC. This translates into CASSIGGVRYEQYF.

This chain links TRBV27 with TRBJ2-3; the D gene is possibly TRBD1 (6 bases). In germline, CDR1 is MNHEY, CDR2 SMNVEV (reference sequence). The CDR3 contains 15 residues. Deletions cut 5 bases from V and 2 bases from J, with 14 bases between. The DNA for the CDR3 is TGTGCCAGCAGTATACTACAGGGATCCACAGATACGCAGTATTTT. This gives the protein CASSILQGSTDTQYF.

The chain has TRBV10-2 and TRBJ1-1, with D unclear. The CDR3 loop spans 17 amino acids. V was pared by 3 bases and J by 2 bases, with 19 bases between. Looked up from germline, CDR1 is WSHSY and CDR2 is SAAADI. DNA for the CDR3: TGCGCCAGCAGTGAATTTGGCAGCCGGGATCCAAACACTGAAGCTTTCTTT. Translating it yields CASSEFGSRDPNTEAFF.

The table lists this clone with a count of one. The chain combines TRBV25-1 with TRBJ1-5; D is unresolved. Germline CDR1 MGHDK, CDR2 SYGVNS. This CDR3 contains 13 residues. The V gene lost 2 bases and the J gene lost 3 bases, with 5 bases spanning the gap. The CDR3 region is CASSENHNQPQHF. The CDR3 nucleotides read TGTGCCAGCAGTGAAAACCACAATCAGCCCCAGCATTTT.

The genes are TRBV29-1 and TRBJ2-7, with D perhaps given as TRBD1 or TRBD2 (5 bases each). V was cut by 7 bases and J by 2 bases, with 15 bases left in between. The CDR3 contains 13 residues. Per germline, CDR1 SQVTM and CDR2 ANQGSEA. The CDR3 region has the DNA TGCAGCGCCGAGGGGCTCGGTACCTACGAGCAGTACTTC. It encodes CSAEGLGTYEQYF.

The chain carries TRBV28 and TRBJ1-3, with TRBD1 identical over 8 bases. The length of the CDR3 is 16 residues. Per the germline V gene, CDR1 is MDHEN and CDR2 is SYDVKM. J lost 4 bases, V lost 2 bases, and 7 bases had no gene match. This chain's CDR3 is CASSLNGRGQGNTIYF. CDR3 in DNA: TGTGCCAGCAGTTTAAACGGCAGGGGGCAAGGAAACACCATATATTTT.

The chain combines TRBV5-1 with TRBJ2-7; D might be TRBD2 (6 bases). The germline V gene has CDR1 SGHRS and CDR2 YFSETQ. The CDR3 sequence is 17 residues long. V lost 4 bases and J 9 bases, leaving 29 bases between the germline ends. For the CDR3, the DNA is TGCGCCAGCAGCCCCGAAGAACCGGGAGACGGGTATAATGGGCAGTACTTC. Residues: CASSPEEPGDGYNGQYF.